This T cell receptor (beta chain) is drawn from a study of identical twins. General study points: Models underpredicted monozygotic twin sharing of out-of-frame TCR alpha.

Germline CDR1 is SGHRS and CDR2 is YFSETQ. The CDR3 runs to 14 residues. V lost 5 bases to trimming and J lost 3 bases; unmatched junction nucleotides: 1. Template switching introduced a universal primer site, and the cDNA bore unique molecular identifiers. TCRdb reprocessed the 5' RACE reads with MiXCR, giving one entry per CDR3 protein. The table has roughly 470,000 distinct CDR3 sequences, around 15% seen once. There are many counts of this clonotype. Its antigen remains unknown. The same data also contributed to another study, on yellow fever vaccine responses in identical twins. In that study: Reportedly, the T cell response mounted by twins to vaccine seemed partly convergent, partly personalized.

The gene calls are TRBV5-1 and TRBJ2-1; 11 bases match TRBD2. The clonotype was recovered from a woman aged 18-29 years in good health. Sequenced sample: CD4+ T cells sorted from blood. The CDR3: CASRGLAVYNEQFF. Written as DNA, the CDR3 is TGCGCCAGCAGGGGACTAGCGGTCTACAATGAGCAGTTCTTC.